The table lists the clone carrying this T cell receptor (beta chain) with many counts. This record comes from a study of early T cells in non-severe SARS-CoV-2 infection. The TCR library protocol was used to attach unique molecular identifiers. These identifiers were attached to individual cDNA molecules. TCRdb itself ran the 5' RACE reads through MiXCR, one entry per CDR3 protein. The sample carries some 60,000 distinct CDR3 sequences, approximately 9.3% recorded once. The CDR3 sequence is 16 residues long. The V segment lost 5 bases and the J segment 9 bases; nucleotides outside the gene matches: 10. Germline V lookup: CDR1 SGHTA, CDR2 FQGTGA.

The sequence was collected from an adult who was a healthcare worker with PCR-confirmed SARS-CoV-2 infection or an uninfected control (not recorded which). This chain joins TRBV7-3 and TRBJ2-1; 13 bases map to TRBD2. Sequencing was carried out using whole blood. The CDR3: CASSPPGTSGTSEQFF. CDR3 coding DNA: TGTGCCAGCAGCCCCCCCGGGACTAGCGGGACCAGTGAGCAGTTCTTC.